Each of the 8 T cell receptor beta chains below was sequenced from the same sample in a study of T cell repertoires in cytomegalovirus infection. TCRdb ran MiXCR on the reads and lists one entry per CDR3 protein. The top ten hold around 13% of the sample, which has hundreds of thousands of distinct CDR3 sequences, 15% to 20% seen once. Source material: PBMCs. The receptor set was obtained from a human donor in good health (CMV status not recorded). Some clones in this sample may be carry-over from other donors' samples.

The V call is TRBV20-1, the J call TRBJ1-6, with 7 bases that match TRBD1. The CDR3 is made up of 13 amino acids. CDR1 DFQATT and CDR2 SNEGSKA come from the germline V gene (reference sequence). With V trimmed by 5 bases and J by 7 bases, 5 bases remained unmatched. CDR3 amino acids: CSAYRDSNSPLHF. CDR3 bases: TGCAGTGCTTACCGGGACAGCAATTCACCCCTCCACTTT.

The CDR3: CSASVGGPGSSYNSPLHF. The CDR3 DNA follows: TGCAGTGCTAGTGTTGGTGGGCCAGGTAGCTCCTATAATTCACCCCTCCACTTT. The chain is built from TRBV20-1 and TRBJ1-6, with D hard to call. From germline, CDR1 is DFQATT and CDR2 SNEGSKA (reference sequence). The CDR3 is made up of 18 amino acids. Trimming removed 3 bases at V and 0 bases at J, with 18 bases between.

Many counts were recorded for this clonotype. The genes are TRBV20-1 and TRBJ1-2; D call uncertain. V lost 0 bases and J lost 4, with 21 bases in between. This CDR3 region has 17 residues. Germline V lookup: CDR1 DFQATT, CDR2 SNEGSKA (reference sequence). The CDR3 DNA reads TGCAGTGCTAGAGATCTCCGTGTCGGGCATACTATCTATGGCTACACCTTC. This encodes CSARDLRVGHTIYGYTF.

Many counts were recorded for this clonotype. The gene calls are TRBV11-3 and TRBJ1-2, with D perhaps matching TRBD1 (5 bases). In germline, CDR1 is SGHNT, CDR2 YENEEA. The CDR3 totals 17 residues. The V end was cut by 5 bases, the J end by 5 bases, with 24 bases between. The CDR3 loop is CASSARYIFTGLYGYTF. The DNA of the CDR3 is TGTGCCAGCAGCGCCCGCTACATCTTCACGGGGCTATATGGCTACACCTTC. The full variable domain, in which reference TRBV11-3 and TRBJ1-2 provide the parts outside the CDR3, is EAGVVQSPRYKIIEKKQPVAFWCNPISGHNTLYWYLQNLGQGPELLIRYENEEAVDDSQLPKDRFSAERLKGVDSTLKIQPAELGDSAVYLCASSARYIFTGLYGYTFGSGTRLTVV.

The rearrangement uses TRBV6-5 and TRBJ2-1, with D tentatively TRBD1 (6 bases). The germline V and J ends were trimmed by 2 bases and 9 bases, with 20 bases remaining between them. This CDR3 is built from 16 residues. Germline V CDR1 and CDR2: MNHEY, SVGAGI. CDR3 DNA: TGTGCCAGCAGTTACATGTGGGGGCAGAGTTCGACTGAGCAGTTCTTC. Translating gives CASSYMWGQSSTEQFF.

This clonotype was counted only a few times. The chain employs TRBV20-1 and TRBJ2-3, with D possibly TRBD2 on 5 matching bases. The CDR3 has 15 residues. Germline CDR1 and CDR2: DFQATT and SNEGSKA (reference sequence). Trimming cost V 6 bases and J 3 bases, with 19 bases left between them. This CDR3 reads CSANLVGLGTDTQYF. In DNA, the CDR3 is TGCAGTGCCAATTTGGTCGGACTCGGAACAGATACGCAGTATTTT.

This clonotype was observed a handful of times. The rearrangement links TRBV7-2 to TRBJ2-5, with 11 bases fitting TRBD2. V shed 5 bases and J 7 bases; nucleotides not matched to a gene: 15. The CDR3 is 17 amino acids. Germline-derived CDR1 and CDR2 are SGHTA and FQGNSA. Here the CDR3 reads CASSGRGASGGLRTQYF. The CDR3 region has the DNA TGTGCCAGCAGCGGTAGGGGTGCTAGCGGGGGGCTAAGGACCCAGTACTTC.

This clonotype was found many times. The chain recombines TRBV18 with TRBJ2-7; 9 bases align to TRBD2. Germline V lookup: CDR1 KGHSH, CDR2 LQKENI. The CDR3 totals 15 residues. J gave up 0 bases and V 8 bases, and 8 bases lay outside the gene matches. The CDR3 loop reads CASSPAGGSSYEQYF. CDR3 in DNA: TGTGCCAGCAGCCCAGCGGGGGGCAGCTCCTACGAGCAGTACTTC. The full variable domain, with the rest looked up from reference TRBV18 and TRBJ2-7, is NAGVMQNPRHLVRRRGQEARLRCSPMKGHSHVYWYRQLPEEGLKFMVYLQKENIIDESGMPKERFSAEFPKEGPSILRIQQVVRGDSAAYFCASSPAGGSSYEQYFGPGTRLTVT.